Listed here is a single TCR beta chain. Its antigen is undetermined. 5'RACE with constant-segment primers yielded barcoded, UMI-tagged TCR alpha and TCR beta cDNA libraries. TCRdb fed the 5' RACE reads into MiXCR, producing one record per CDR3 protein. In the table there are some 350,000 distinct CDR3 sequences, about a sixth of which are singletons. This sample is part of a study of T-cell memory formation after mild COVID-19. V lost 6 bases to trimming and J lost 1 base; unmatched junction nucleotides: 7. The CDR3 contains 17 residues. Per the germline V gene, CDR1 is SGHRS and CDR2 is YFSETQ. Overall study findings and caveats: There were some responding clones in pre-infection memory, which suggested that cross-reactive memory had joined. CD8+ contracting clones occupied EMRA, while CD4+ ones occupied mainly CM and EM. CD4/CD8 balance held among clones contracting day 15 to 85, and later expanders leaned CD4+.

Sequencing was carried out using PBMCs or a T cell subset sorted from them (not recorded which). The sequence came from a young man who had mild COVID-19 (a few samples of this study predate the infection). Cell type and time point are not known. The J gene is TRBJ2-6, the V gene TRBV5-1; 10 nucleotides line up with TRBD1. CDR3 nucleotide sequence: TGCGCCAGCAACCTCAGGGACAGGGGATCTGGGGCCAACGTCCTGACTTTC. Its protein product is CASNLRDRGSGANVLTF.